This TCR beta chain was profiled in a study of shared clonotypes between healthy human individuals. The wider study: Aged 18 to 49, the donors were two women and a few men. Whole-study findings and limits: The authors sampled blood alone, and tissue repertoires likely differ. On the whole, naive subsets had larger estimated richness than memory subsets had.

Unmatched junction bases numbered 15, after V lost 5 bases and J lost 14 bases. The CDR3 loop spans 15 amino acids. Germline CDR1 PRHDT, CDR2 FYEKMQ (reference sequence). Only in-frame clones appear in the TCRdb table, and some are missing; sequencing was by immunoSEQ multiplex PCR. Of roughly 2,000,000 clones listed, roughly 95% were seen once; the top ten hold more than 0.9%. Worth noting for this clone: Its antigen is unknown.

CD45RO-negative, CCR7-positively selected cells formed the naive CD8 fraction, excluding terminally differentiated effector memory CD45RA+ cells. All donors were Caucasian adults living in Nashville, Tennessee. This sequence originates from a man between 18 and 35 years old in good health. The sequenced sample was naive CD8+ T cells sorted from blood. The chain is built from TRBV13 and TRBJ2-3, with 11 bases identical to TRBD2. CDR3: CASSPQMGLADDLYF. The CDR3 region has the DNA TGTGCCAGCAGCCCCCAAATGGGACTAGCGGACGACTTGTATTTT.